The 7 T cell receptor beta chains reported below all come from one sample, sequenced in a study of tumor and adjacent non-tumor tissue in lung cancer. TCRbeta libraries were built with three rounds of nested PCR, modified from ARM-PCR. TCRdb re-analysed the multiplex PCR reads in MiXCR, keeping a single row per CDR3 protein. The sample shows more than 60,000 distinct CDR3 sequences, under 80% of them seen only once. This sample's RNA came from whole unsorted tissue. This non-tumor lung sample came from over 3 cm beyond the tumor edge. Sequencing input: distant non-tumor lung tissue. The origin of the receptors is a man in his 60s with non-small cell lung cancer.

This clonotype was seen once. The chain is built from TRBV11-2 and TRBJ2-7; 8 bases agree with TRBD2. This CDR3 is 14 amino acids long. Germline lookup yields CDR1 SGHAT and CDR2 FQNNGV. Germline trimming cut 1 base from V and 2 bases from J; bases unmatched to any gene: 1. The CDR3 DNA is TGTGCCAGCAGCTTAGGTAGCGGGGCCTACGAGCAGTACTTC. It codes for CASSLGSGAYEQYF.

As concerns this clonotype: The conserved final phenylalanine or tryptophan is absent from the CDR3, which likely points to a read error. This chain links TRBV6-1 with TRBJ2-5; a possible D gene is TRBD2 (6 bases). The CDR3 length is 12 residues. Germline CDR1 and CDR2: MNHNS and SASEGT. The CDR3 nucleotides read TGTGCCAGCAGGGGACTTCAAGAGACACAGTACTTA. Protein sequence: CASRGLQETQYL.

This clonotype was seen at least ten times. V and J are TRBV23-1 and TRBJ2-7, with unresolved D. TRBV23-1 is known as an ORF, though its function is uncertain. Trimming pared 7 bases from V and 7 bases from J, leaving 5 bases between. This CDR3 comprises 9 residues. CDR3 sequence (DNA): TGCGCCAGCATCGAGGAGCAGTACTTC. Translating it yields CASIEEQYF.

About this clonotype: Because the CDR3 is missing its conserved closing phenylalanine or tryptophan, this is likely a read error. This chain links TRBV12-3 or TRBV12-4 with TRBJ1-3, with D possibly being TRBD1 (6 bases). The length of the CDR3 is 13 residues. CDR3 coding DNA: TGTTCCAGCAGTTTCCAGGGGATGCACACCATATATTTA. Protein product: CSSSFQGMHTIYL.

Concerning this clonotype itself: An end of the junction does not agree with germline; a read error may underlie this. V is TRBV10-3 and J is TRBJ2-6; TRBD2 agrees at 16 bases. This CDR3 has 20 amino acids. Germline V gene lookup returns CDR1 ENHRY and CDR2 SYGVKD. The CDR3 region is CANSEHGTSGRDPGANALTF. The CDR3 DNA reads TGTGCCAACAGTGAACATGGGACTAGCGGGAGGGACCCTGGGGCCAACGCCCTGACTTTC.

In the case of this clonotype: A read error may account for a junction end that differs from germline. The chain's CDR3 is CASSLPGNNHPQHF. The CDR3 DNA is TGTGCCAGCAGTCTCCCGGGAAACAATCATCCCCAGCATTTT. The chain carries TRBV28 and TRBJ1-5; the D is unclear. Germline loops: CDR1 MDHEN, CDR2 SYDVKM. The CDR3 spans 14 residues.

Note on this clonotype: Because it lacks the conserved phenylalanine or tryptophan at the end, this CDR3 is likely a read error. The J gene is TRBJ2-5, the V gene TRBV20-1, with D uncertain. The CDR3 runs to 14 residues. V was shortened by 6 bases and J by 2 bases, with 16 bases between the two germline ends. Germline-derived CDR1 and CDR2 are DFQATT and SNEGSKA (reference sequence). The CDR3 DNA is TGCAGTGCCACGCTTAGTACGCGGCAAGAGACCCAGTACTCC. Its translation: CSATLSTRQETQYS.